This TCR beta chain is from a study of CD8 T cells in ankylosing spondylitis. The CDR3 is 13 residues long. This clonotype was observed a few times. One junction end does not reproduce the germline sequence, and a read error may be involved. A single record per CDR3 protein comes from TCRdb applying MiXCR to the 5' RACE reads. The top ten clones hold roughly 15% of a sample with approximately 150,000 distinct CDR3 sequences, just over 9.5% of them seen once. The rearrangement links TRBV12-3 or TRBV12-4 to TRBJ2-1; 7 nucleotides line up with TRBD2. Source material: blood, either unsorted or a sorted T cell fraction (not recorded which). The source of this sequence is a female donor with ankylosing spondylitis or in good health (not recorded which). The CDR3 region is CASSLGTGRLVVF. The CDR3 DNA follows: TGTGCCAGCAGTTTAGGAACCGGGAGGCTCGTCGTCTTC.